Below are 25 T cell receptor beta chains sequenced from a single sample in a study of CD4 T cells in relation to SARS-CoV-2 and coronaviruses. For these TCRs, the target antigens are not known. Unexposed donor CD4+ T cells date from 2011-2018, before the COVID-19 pandemic. The cells were cultured for roughly 11 days before CD4+ T cells were isolated. Profiled with immunoSEQ multiplex PCR; TCRdb holds only in-frame clones, not every one. This table has just under 30,000 clones, 76% appearing once. Sequenced input: CD4+ T cells from PBMCs, cultured in vitro. The source is a human donor in good health.

Regarding this clone: The CDR3 does not end in the conserved phenylalanine or tryptophan, so this is likely a read error. No DNA is shown, since the ends of the CDR3 on it are uncertain; the CDR3 is the one TCRdb lists. This chain uses TRBV25-1 with TRBJ1-4. CDR1 is MGHDK, CDR2 SYGVNS, per germline. The CDR3 region is 8 residues in length, termini included. The chain's CDR3 is CASSPAGM.

The V call is TRBV6-5, the J call TRBJ1-1; D is unclear. CDR3 size: 14 residues. V was cut by 6 bases and J by 5 bases, with 16 bases left in between. Germline V CDR1 and CDR2: MNHEY, SVGAGI. CDR3 DNA: TGTGCCAGCAGCCGAGACGGCCGAACGACTGAAGCTTTCTTT. It codes for CASSRDGRTTEAFF.

V usage is TRBV5-1 and J usage is TRBJ2-2; a weak D match, TRBD2 (5 bases). CDR1 and CDR2 from the germline V gene are SGHRS and YFSETQ. This CDR3 comprises 16 residues. Trimming took 4 bases from V and 4 from J, leaving 17 bases between them. This CDR3 is CASSRDELGGTGELFF. The CDR3, as DNA: TGCGCCAGCAGCCGCGACGAATTAGGAGGCACCGGGGAGCTGTTTTTT.

This chain connects TRBV5-1 to TRBJ2-2; unclear D gene. The CDR3 sequence is 12 residues long. The germline V gene encodes CDR1 SGHRS and CDR2 YFSETQ. The V end was cut by 5 bases, the J end by 1 base, with 3 bases between. CDR3 region: CASRENTGELFF. For the CDR3, the DNA is TGCGCCAGCAGGGAGAACACCGGGGAGCTGTTTTTT.

The V gene is TRBV4-1, the J gene TRBJ2-3; 16 nucleotides match TRBD2. The ends lost 4 bases at V and 4 bases at J; junction bases unmatched: 5. This CDR3 is built from 17 residues. Germline loops: CDR1 MGHRA, CDR2 YSYEKL. The CDR3 nucleotides read TGCGCCAGCAGCCTGGGACTAGCGGGGGGGCTGGCAGATACGCAGTATTTT. Protein: CASSLGLAGGLADTQYF.

This chain links TRBV19 with TRBJ2-5, with TRBD2 matching 8 bases. The CDR3 is made up of 15 amino acids. V was clipped by 2 bases and J by 7 bases; unmatched bases: 9. Germline V gene sequence: CDR1 LNHDA, CDR2 SQIVND (reference sequence). The CDR3 nucleotides read TGTGCCAGTAGTATACAAGCGGGGGCCTCAGGGACCCAGTACTTC. This sequence encodes CASSIQAGASGTQYF.

The chain recombines TRBV7-9 with TRBJ2-7; TRBD1 aligns across 7 bases. V was clipped by 1 base and J by 7 bases; unmatched bases: 7. The CDR3 contains 14 residues. The germline gives CDR1 SEHNR, CDR2 FQNEAQ (reference sequence). CDR3 coding DNA: TGTGCCAGCAGCTTAGGACCGACAGGGATAGAGCAGTACTTC. Protein product: CASSLGPTGIEQYF.

The gene calls are TRBV30 and TRBJ2-7; weak D call: TRBD1 (6 bases). The germline V gene has CDR1 GTSNPN and CDR2 SVGIG (reference sequence). CDR3 length: 14 amino acids. Trimming removed 5 bases from V and 2 bases from J, with 16 bases in between. The CDR3 DNA sequence: TGTGCCTGGGTCGGACAGACGATTACCTACGAGCAGTACTTC. Translation: CAWVGQTITYEQYF. Full variable domain (rest looked up from reference TRBV30 and TRBJ2-7): SQTIHQWPATLVQPVGSPLSLECTVEGTSNPNLYWYRQAAGRGLQLLFYSVGIGQISSEVPQNLSASRPQDRQFILSSKKLLLSDSGFYLCAWVGQTITYEQYFGPGTRLTVT.

This chain joins TRBV9 and TRBJ1-3; unclear D gene. V lost 0 bases, J lost 0 bases, and 7 bases lay in between. Per the germline V gene, CDR1 is SGDLS and CDR2 is YYNGEE. The CDR3 is made up of 15 amino acids. CDR3 region: CASSVDPDSGNTIYF. As DNA, the CDR3 is TGTGCCAGCAGCGTAGACCCAGACTCTGGAAACACCATATATTTT.

The chain carries TRBV3-1 (or the pseudogene TRBV3-2) and TRBJ2-1, with TRBD2 matching 8 bases. The trim removed 6 bases at V and 6 bases at J, leaving 4 bases unmatched. Germline V gene data show CDR1 as LGHDT and CDR2 as YNNKEL (reference sequence). The CDR3 is made up of 13 amino acids. For the CDR3, the DNA is TGTGCCAGCAGGGCGAGCGGGAGCAATGAGCAGTTCTTC. Its protein is CASRASGSNEQFF.

This clone was recorded once. V usage is TRBV18 and J usage is TRBJ2-7; D possibly corresponds to TRBD1 (6 bases). The V end lost 4 bases, the J end lost 6 bases, and 10 bases lay between the germline ends. In germline, CDR1 is KGHSH, CDR2 LQKENI. The CDR3 contains 12 residues. CDR3 sequence: CASSQTGLEQYF. In DNA, the CDR3 is TGTGCCAGCTCACAAACAGGGCTCGAGCAGTACTTC.

In its sample, this clone was seen once. The V gene is TRBV6-5, the J gene TRBJ2-2; possibly TRBD2 for D (5 bases). The CDR3 extends over 13 amino acids. V lost 6 bases to trimming and J lost 5 bases, with 10 bases between them. Germline V gene sequence: CDR1 MNHEY, CDR2 SVGAGI. The CDR3 loop is CASRNTGTGELFF. For the CDR3, the DNA is TGTGCCAGCAGGAACACGGGAACCGGGGAGCTGTTTTTT.

This rearrangement joins TRBV7-2 to TRBJ1-4; 8 bases match TRBD1. V lost 1 base, J lost 8 bases, and 3 bases stayed unmatched. CDR1 and CDR2 from the germline V gene are SGHTA and FQGNSA. The CDR3 is 14 amino acids. The CDR3 loop reads CASSLDRGGEKLFF. The CDR3 DNA follows: TGTGCCAGCAGCTTAGACAGGGGGGGCGAAAAACTGTTTTTT.

The rearrangement links TRBV7-2 to TRBJ1-1; D unclear. The CDR3 covers 16 residues. Germline V gene lookup returns CDR1 SGHTA and CDR2 FQGNSA. The V and J ends lost 1 base and 2 bases respectively, with 14 bases between them. The CDR3: CASSLGIYRPNTEAFF. CDR3 nucleotide sequence: TGTGCCAGCAGCTTAGGAATATACAGACCTAACACTGAAGCTTTCTTT.

This clone has only one observation. This chain links TRBV7-9 with TRBJ2-2, with D perhaps matching TRBD2 (5 bases). With 5 bases removed from V and 3 bases from J, the gap between germline ends came to 13 bases. This CDR3 is built from 15 residues. The germline V gene has CDR1 SEHNR and CDR2 FQNEAQ (reference sequence). CDR3 amino acids: CASSSGSPDTGELFF. In nucleotides, the CDR3 is TGTGCCAGCAGCAGCGGCTCACCCGACACCGGGGAGCTGTTTTTT.

The V and J genes are TRBV18 and TRBJ2-2; D is unclear. The CDR3 runs to 17 residues. From germline, CDR1 is KGHSH and CDR2 LQKENI. Deletions cut 3 bases from V and 0 bases from J, with 14 bases between. CDR3 in amino acids: CASSPPTILANTGELFF. The CDR3, as DNA: TGTGCCAGCTCACCCCCGACAATCCTCGCGAACACCGGGGAGCTGTTTTTT.

This clone was seen just once. The rearrangement uses TRBV7-2 and TRBJ2-2, with 10 bases lining up with TRBD2. After removal of 3 bases from V and 7 bases from J, the junction contained 8 bases not matched to a gene. The CDR3 extends over 16 amino acids. Germline loops: CDR1 SGHTA, CDR2 FQGNSA. The CDR3 coding sequence is TGTGCCAGCAGCTTTCCAGCGGGGGGGAGGGTCGGGGAGCTGTTTTTT. This encodes CASSFPAGGRVGELFF. Looking up the rest from reference TRBV7-2 and TRBJ2-2 gives the full variable domain: GAGVSQSPSNKVTEKGKDVELRCDPISGHTALYWYRQSLGQGLEFLIYFQGNSAPDKSGLPSDRFSAERTGGSVSTLTIQRTQQEDSAVYLCASSFPAGGRVGELFFGEGSRLTVL.

The V and J genes are TRBV7-9 and TRBJ2-4; D is possibly TRBD1 (6 bases). In germline, CDR1 is SEHNR, CDR2 FQNEAQ (reference sequence). The CDR3 totals 16 residues. The V gene lost 0 bases and the J gene lost 0 bases, with 9 bases spanning the gap. The chain's CDR3 is CASSLATGGAKNIQYF. CDR3 nucleotide sequence: TGTGCCAGCAGCTTAGCGACAGGAGGAGCCAAAAACATTCAGTACTTC.

The rearrangement links TRBV6-2 or TRBV6-3 to TRBJ2-1; D is possibly TRBD2 (6 bases). The CDR3 totals 16 residues. Germline CDR1 reads MNHEY; CDR2 reads SVGEGT. Trimming left V 6 bases short and J 1 base short, with 16 bases between. The CDR3 DNA reads as TGTGCCAGCAGCCCCCAGGGCGGGGTTTCCTACAATGAGCAGTTCTTC. Translating it yields CASSPQGGVSYNEQFF.

The rearrangement links TRBV6-5 to TRBJ2-5; no reliable D call. The CDR3 sequence is 15 residues long. CDR1 and CDR2 (germline): MNHEY, SVGAGI. Deletions cut 4 bases from V and 4 bases from J, with 16 bases between. The CDR3 loop is CASSSNRGDLETQYF. As DNA, the CDR3 is TGTGCCAGCAGTTCTAATCGTGGGGATCTAGAGACCCAGTACTTC.

J is TRBJ2-7 and V is TRBV19; tentative D call: TRBD1 (5 bases). The CDR3 covers 14 residues. CDR1 LNHDA and CDR2 SQIVND come from the germline V gene (reference sequence). The V gene lost 3 bases and the J gene lost 5 bases, with 14 bases spanning the gap. The CDR3 coding sequence is TGTGCCAGTAGTATGTTACAGGCCGGTCACGAGCAGTACTTC. Translated, it gives CASSMLQAGHEQYF.

The chain combines TRBV5-4 with TRBJ1-2; TRBD1 might be the D (6 bases). The V end was cut by 2 bases, the J end by 4 bases, with 12 bases between. Per germline, CDR1 SGHNT and CDR2 YYREEE (reference sequence). This CDR3 is 14 amino acids long. In DNA form, the CDR3 reads TGTGCCAGCAGCTTCCAGGGGAGGGTCTATGGCTACACCTTC. Protein product: CASSFQGRVYGYTF.

The rearrangement uses TRBV27 and TRBJ2-2; possibly TRBD1 for D (6 bases). The ends were cut back, 7 bases at V and 4 bases at J, with 22 bases in the middle. This CDR3 has 17 amino acids. Germline V gene data show CDR1 as MNHEY and CDR2 as SMNVEV (reference sequence). In DNA form, the CDR3 reads TGTGCCAGCAAGCTCCGGGACATTCCAGGCGGCACCGGGGAGCTGTTTTTT. It specifies CASKLRDIPGGTGELFF.

The J gene is TRBJ2-3, the V gene TRBV7-3; TRBD2 aligns across 14 bases. Trimming cost V 2 bases and J 4 bases; bases outside gene matches: 5. This CDR3 spans 17 amino acids. Germline-derived CDR1 and CDR2 are SGHTA and FQGTGA. The DNA for the CDR3 is TGTGCCAGCAGCTTAGGACTAGCGGGAGGCCCCCCAGATACGCAGTATTTT. Translating gives CASSLGLAGGPPDTQYF.

The V call is TRBV4-3, the J call TRBJ2-1; a weak D match, TRBD2 (6 bases). The V end lost 0 bases, the J end lost 7 bases, and 22 bases lay between the germline ends. The CDR3 sequence is 18 residues long. In germline, CDR1 is LGHNA, CDR2 YSLEER. CDR3 protein: CASSQDRPAPAGRNEQFF. The CDR3 nucleotides read TGCGCCAGCAGCCAAGACAGACCAGCGCCCGCAGGGAGGAATGAGCAGTTCTTC.